A selection of T cell receptor beta chains follows, all from one sample in a study of blood T cells in healthy people across ages. TCRdb redid the calling of the 5' RACE reads with MiXCR, one entry per CDR3 protein. This sample has 1,800,000 or so distinct CDR3 sequences, with 35% to 50% found just once. Sequenced material: blood. Receptors were obtained from a human donor in good health. Both conserved end residues are trimmed from each CDR3. The order of the fields is J gene, V gene, CDR3 protein.

j_gene: TRBJ2-1
v_gene: TRBV20-1
CDR3aa: SARTSGGPSQGQF

j_gene: TRBJ1-2
v_gene: TRBV29-1
CDR3aa: SVEFNRGQGYGYT

j_gene: TRBJ1-4
v_gene: TRBV15
CDR3aa: ATSSFVRARPTKLF

j_gene: TRBJ1-2
v_gene: TRBV5-1
CDR3aa: ASRDNYGYT

j_gene: TRBJ2-1
v_gene: TRBV7-9
CDR3aa: ASSQDGQGTNEQF

j_gene: TRBJ2-2
v_gene: TRBV20-1
CDR3aa: SARTSGGAGSAGELF

j_gene: TRBJ1-2
v_gene: TRBV5-1
CDR3aa: ASSLSLGANGYT

j_gene: TRBJ1-2
v_gene: TRBV27
CDR3aa: ASSFLAGETPYGYT

j_gene: TRBJ2-5
v_gene: TRBV10-3
CDR3aa: AISEGGTQY

j_gene: TRBJ1-2
v_gene: TRBV2
CDR3aa: ASTARSNYGYT

j_gene: TRBJ2-7
v_gene: TRBV11-2
CDR3aa: ASSRLQGQY

j_gene: TRBJ2-1
v_gene: TRBV11-2
CDR3aa: ASSPRPAGATNEQF

j_gene: TRBJ2-4
v_gene: TRBV6-2/TRBV6-3
CDR3aa: ASSYTGGLAKNIQY

j_gene: TRBJ1-2
v_gene: TRBV7-9
CDR3aa: ASSPNDGHVGGYT

j_gene: TRBJ2-1
v_gene: TRBV7-2
CDR3aa: ASSVGLAQHNEQF

j_gene: TRBJ2-4
v_gene: TRBV6-2/TRBV6-3
CDR3aa: ASRDPPSIQY

j_gene: TRBJ2-6
v_gene: TRBV5-1
CDR3aa: ASSPRDRGNSGANVLT

j_gene: TRBJ2-1
v_gene: TRBV6-2/TRBV6-3
CDR3aa: ASAVAGWNYNEQF

j_gene: TRBJ2-1
v_gene: TRBV7-9
CDR3aa: ASSGGFYNEQF

j_gene: TRBJ1-1
v_gene: TRBV11-2
CDR3aa: ASSDLWGGPNTEAF

j_gene: TRBJ2-7
v_gene: TRBV20-1
CDR3aa: SVSQGYSYEQY

j_gene: TRBJ2-7
v_gene: TRBV25-1
CDR3aa: ASSEGLAHTYEQY